The clone carrying this T cell receptor beta chain appeared many times. The sample's time point: patch test 1, 2 weeks after DPC sensitization. Sample treatment: therapeutic diphenylcyclopropenone sensitization with weekly scalp DPC. The sample comes from a study of human T cells and chemical hapten exposure. Study-wide background: Skin of the upper inner arm, around 2 cm by around 2 cm, received 2% DPC for sensitization.

V lost 6 bases, J lost 4 bases, and 2 bases stayed unmatched. CDR3 length: 14 residues. TCRdb itself ran the RACE reads through MiXCR, one entry per CDR3 protein. Here the sample spans approximately 82,000 distinct CDR3 sequences, over 9.5% being singletons. V is TRBV12-3 or TRBV12-4 and J is TRBJ1-5; 11 bases match TRBD1. This specimen was whole blood, taken in connection with sensitization to the hapten diphenylcyclopropenone (DPC). This sequence was found in a man aged 40-49 years with alopecia areata. Some clones in this sample may be carry-over from other donors' samples. CDR3 amino acids: CASRGQGANQPQHF. Written as DNA, the CDR3 is TGTGCCAGCAGAGGACAGGGGGCGAATCAGCCCCAGCATTTT.